This entry concerns a single T cell receptor (beta chain). Its antigen remains unknown. The PCR contained 60 Vbeta and 13 Jbeta primers. Some clones are missing from TCRdb's copy, which holds only in-frame ones; the method was immunoSEQ multiplex PCR. The sample has about 130,000 clones, around 72% seen once. These data belong to a study of cytomegalovirus exposure and HLA in healthy donors. Unmatched junction bases numbered 5, after V lost 4 bases and J lost 4 bases. The CDR3 is made up of 14 amino acids. Germline-derived CDR1 and CDR2 are SGHNT and YYREEE (reference sequence). Points from the study as a whole: The sole available immune exposure information was CMV serostatus. Earlier analysis looked at TCR beta V segments, and most were productive about 87% or about 30% of the time.

The J gene is TRBJ1-1, the V gene TRBV5-4; 9 nucleotides line up with TRBD1. What was sequenced was PBMCs. This receptor was identified in a man in his forties or fifties in good health and CMV-seropositive. CDR3 sequence (DNA): TGTGCCAGCAGCCCGGGGACAGGGTTCACTGAAGCTTTCTTT. This codes for CASSPGTGFTEAFF.